The 2 T cell receptor beta chains reported below all come from one sample, sequenced in a study of control samples from healthy donors and cancer patients. Profiling relied on immunoSEQ multiplex PCR, and the TCRdb table lists in-frame clones only, not all of them. The sample lists 100,000 to 150,000 clones, 80% to 95% occurring once. Sequenced material: blood. All receptors derive from a man younger than 35 in good health.

The V and J genes are TRBV28 and TRBJ2-5, with a tentative D call TRBD1 (5 bases). Per germline, CDR1 MDHEN and CDR2 SYDVKM. This CDR3 is built from 13 residues. The V gene lost 5 bases and the J gene lost 2 bases, with 9 bases spanning the gap. CDR3 in amino acids: CASSPDRQETQYF. CDR3 DNA sequence: TGTGCCAGCAGTCCTGACAGACAAGAGACCCAGTACTTC.

The V gene is TRBV3-1 (or the pseudogene TRBV3-2), the J gene TRBJ2-5; D is ambiguous. The CDR3 totals 14 residues. Germline CDR1 LGHDT, CDR2 YNNKEL (reference sequence). Trimming took 6 bases from V and 6 from J, leaving 17 bases between them. CDR3 protein: CASRAGWFRKTQYF. The CDR3 coding sequence is TGTGCCAGCAGGGCAGGTTGGTTCAGGAAGACCCAGTACTTC.